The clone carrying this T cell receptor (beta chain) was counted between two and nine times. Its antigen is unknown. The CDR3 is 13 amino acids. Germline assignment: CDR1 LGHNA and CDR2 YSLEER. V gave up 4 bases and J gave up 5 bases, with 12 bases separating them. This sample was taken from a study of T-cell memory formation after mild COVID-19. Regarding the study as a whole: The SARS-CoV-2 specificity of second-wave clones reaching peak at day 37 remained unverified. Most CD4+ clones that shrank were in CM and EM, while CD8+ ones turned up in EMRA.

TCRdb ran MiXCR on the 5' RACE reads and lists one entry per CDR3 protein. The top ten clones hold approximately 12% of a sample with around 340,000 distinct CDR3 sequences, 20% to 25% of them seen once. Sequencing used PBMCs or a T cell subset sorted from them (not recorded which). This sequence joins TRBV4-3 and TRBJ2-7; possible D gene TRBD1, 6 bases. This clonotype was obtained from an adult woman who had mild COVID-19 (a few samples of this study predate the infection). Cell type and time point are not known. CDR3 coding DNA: TGCGCCAGCAGCCCGCCAGGGGTAGACGAGCAGTACTTC. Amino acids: CASSPPGVDEQYF.